The 10 T cell receptor beta chains reported below all come from one sample, sequenced in a study of cytomegalovirus exposure and HLA in healthy donors. 60 Vbeta and 13 Jbeta primers were used in PCR. Only in-frame clones appear in the TCRdb table, and some are missing; sequencing was by immunoSEQ multiplex PCR. Among 90,000 to 100,000 clones listed, about a tenth were seen once. What was sequenced was PBMCs. Receptor source: a man aged 45 to 65 in good health and CMV-seropositive.

This clone was picked up a small number of times. The rearrangement links TRBV28 to TRBJ2-7, with 11 nucleotides matching TRBD2. The V segment lost 3 bases and the J segment 5 bases; nucleotides outside the gene matches: 3. The CDR3 extends over 14 amino acids. Germline CDR1 reads MDHEN; CDR2 reads SYDVKM. CDR3 sequence reads: CASSFLGLADEQYF. The CDR3 DNA follows: TGTGCCAGCAGTTTTTTGGGACTAGCGGACGAGCAGTACTTC.

In this sample, this clone turned up a few times. V usage is TRBV28 and J usage is TRBJ1-1, with D unclear. V was shortened by 7 bases and J by 1 base, with 16 bases between the two germline ends. CDR1 is MDHEN, CDR2 SYDVKM, per germline. This CDR3 spans 15 amino acids. The CDR3 protein is CASIPGSRGNTEAFF. CDR3 coding DNA: TGTGCCAGCATTCCGGGGTCCCGGGGGAACACTGAAGCTTTCTTT. Full variable domain (missing parts from reference TRBV28 and TRBJ1-1): DVKVTQSSRYLVKRTGEKVFLECVQDMDHENMFWYRQDPGLGLRLIYFSYDVKMKEKGDIPEGYSVSREKKERFSLILESASTNQTSMYLCASIPGSRGNTEAFFGQGTRLTVV.

This sequence joins TRBV5-1 and TRBJ1-4; D possibly corresponds to TRBD1 (5 bases). Per germline, CDR1 SGHRS and CDR2 YFSETQ. The CDR3 is made up of 14 amino acids. Between the trimmed V and J ends, which lost 4 bases and 1 base, there was a span of 8 bases. CDR3 protein: CASSPQGTNEKLFF. CDR3 DNA: TGCGCCAGCAGCCCCCAGGGAACTAATGAAAAACTGTTTTTT.

This clone was observed a handful of times. The rearrangement joins TRBV28 to TRBJ1-1, with 8 bases matching TRBD1. There are 15 residues in the CDR3. With 8 bases clipped from V and 2 bases from J, the junction kept 10 bases outside the gene matches. The V gene's germline CDR1 is MDHEN and CDR2 SYDVKM. The CDR3 coding sequence is TGTGCCAGCCGACGTTGGACAGGGTCCAACACTGAAGCTTTCTTT. This translates into CASRRWTGSNTEAFF.

The V gene is TRBV6-6, the J gene TRBJ2-5, with a weak D call TRBD2 (5 bases). Germline loops: CDR1 MNHNY, CDR2 SVGAGI (reference sequence). V dropped 2 bases and J dropped 5 bases, with 9 bases sitting between them. The CDR3 contains 13 residues. The CDR3 here is CASSYRGLETQYF. CDR3 in DNA: TGTGCCAGCAGTTACCGGGGTTTGGAGACCCAGTACTTC.

This clone showed up just a few times. V usage is TRBV5-1 and J usage is TRBJ2-7, with D possibly matching TRBD2 (6 bases). CDR3 size: 14 residues. From germline, CDR1 is SGHRS and CDR2 YFSETQ. V was pared by 2 bases and J by 10 bases, with 19 bases between. CDR3: CASSFGMEGLEQYF. The CDR3 region has the DNA TGCGCCAGCAGCTTTGGGATGGAGGGATTGGAACAGTACTTC.

This clone is classed as medium-sized. This chain joins TRBV6-5 and TRBJ1-1, with TRBD1 as a possible D gene (6 bases). Trimming shortened V by 5 bases and J by 10 bases, and 11 bases separated the two germline ends. The germline gives CDR1 MNHEY, CDR2 SVGAGI. The CDR3 is 11 amino acids. CDR3 nucleotide sequence: TGTGCCAGCAGTACCGGACAGTTAGCTTTCTTT. This sequence encodes CASSTGQLAFF.

Many counts were recorded for this clone. The chain has TRBV19 and TRBJ2-7, with 7 nucleotides matching TRBD2. Trimming cost V 7 bases and J 4 bases; bases outside gene matches: 7. Germline V gene sequence: CDR1 LNHDA, CDR2 SQIVND (reference sequence). CDR3 length: 13 residues. The CDR3 DNA sequence: TGTGCCAGTAAGGGCGGGAGTTCGTACGAGCAGTACTTC. Residues: CASKGGSSYEQYF.

This chain links TRBV5-1 with TRBJ2-1; TRBD2 aligns across 10 bases. This CDR3 is built from 14 residues. V dropped 3 bases and J dropped 7; count of bases not matched to a gene: 4. The germline V gene has CDR1 SGHRS and CDR2 YFSETQ. In DNA, the CDR3 is TGCGCCAGCAGCTCTAGCGGGGGACATAATGAGCAGTTCTTC. Translation: CASSSSGGHNEQFF.

This chain uses TRBV5-1 with TRBJ2-7; possible D gene TRBD2, 5 bases. Germline V CDR1 and CDR2: SGHRS, YFSETQ. Trimming took 3 bases from V and 2 from J, leaving 12 bases between them. The CDR3 length is 14 residues. The CDR3 protein is CASSSPEGAYEQYF. CDR3 coding DNA: TGCGCCAGCAGCTCCCCTGAGGGTGCCTACGAGCAGTACTTC.